This is a list of T cell receptor beta chains from one sample in a study of blood T cell repertoires in COVID-19. The assay was immunoSEQ multiplex PCR, and TCRdb's table has in-frame clones only and misses some. The table shows hundreds of thousands of clones, with over 70% occurring only once. The sample consisted of peripheral blood. These receptors were taken from a human donor in a cohort sampled during active COVID-19. CDR3s include the opening cysteine and the closing phenylalanine or tryptophan.

v_call: TRBV6-1; cdr3_aa: CASSGTSGSYKRDTQYF
v_call: TRBV29-1; cdr3_aa: CSVEDRGRDTQYF
v_call: TRBV5-4; cdr3_aa: CASSLRWSSYEQYF
v_call: TRBV20-1; cdr3_aa: CSASDQGRSGNTIYF
v_call: TRBV5-4; cdr3_aa: CASSLGVNEQFF
v_call: TRBV4-3; cdr3_aa: CASSPRGGAGANVLTF
v_call: TRBV9; cdr3_aa: CASSPDRVRTGELFF
v_call: TRBV28; cdr3_aa: CASSLETGIQYF
v_call: TRBV12-5; cdr3_aa: CASGLFLLTDTYNEQFF
v_call: TRBV4-3; cdr3_aa: CASSQAGTGGEAFF
v_call: TRBV5-4; cdr3_aa: CASSLKKTSGISDTQYF
v_call: TRBV12-2; cdr3_aa: CASRFSGEVAYEQYF
v_call: TRBV19; cdr3_aa: CASRGREAFF
v_call: TRBV19; cdr3_aa: CASSSLAGQNEQFF
v_call: TRBV5-5; cdr3_aa: CASSFDQGNTIYF
v_call: TRBV18; cdr3_aa: CASSPHSNQPQHF
v_call: TRBV7-2; cdr3_aa: CASSLLAAHGNQPQHF
v_call: TRBV18; cdr3_aa: CASSPPKGATEAFF
v_call: TRBV7-9; cdr3_aa: CASSLSGVRETQYF
v_call: TRBV6-1; cdr3_aa: CASSEARDTQYF
v_call: TRBV12-3/TRBV12-4; cdr3_aa: CASSPNRVPQHF
v_call: TRBV5-4; cdr3_aa: CASSPGRMNYGYTF